This entry lists 25 T cell receptor beta chains sequenced from one sample in a study of T cell clones after liver transplantation. Sequencing used immunoSEQ multiplex PCR; TCRdb keeps in-frame clones, though not all of them. Of around 30,000 clones listed, over 85% are singletons. The source material was CD8+ T cells from blood, sampled 12 months after liver transplant. These receptors all come from a human patient who received a liver transplant. The graft donor may have given rise to some T cells.

This clone was seen a single time. The rearrangement joins TRBV7-9 to TRBJ2-7; 10 bases fit TRBD1. The V gene's germline CDR1 is SEHNR and CDR2 FQNEAQ (reference sequence). The CDR3 runs 16 residues. Trimming took 5 bases from V and 4 from J; bases not matched to a gene: 11. DNA of the CDR3: TGTGCCAGCAGCGGCGGGACAGGGGCACCGAGGTACGAGCAGTACTTC. Protein: CASSGGTGAPRYEQYF. The variable domain in full, with the rest retrieved from reference TRBV7-9 and TRBJ2-7, is DTGVSQNPRHKITKRGQNVTFRCDPISEHNRLYWYRQTLGQGPEFLTYFQNEAQLEKSRLLSDRFSAERPKGSFSTLEIQRTEQGDSAMYLCASSGGTGAPRYEQYFGPGTRLTVT.

The V and J genes are TRBV9 and TRBJ2-1, with TRBD1 as a possible D gene (5 bases). Germline V gives CDR1 SGDLS, CDR2 YYNGEE. CDR3 length: 16 residues. V was clipped by 4 bases and J by 0 bases, with 14 bases between them. This chain's CDR3 is CASSNPSRDSYNEQFF. In nucleotides, the CDR3 is TGTGCCAGCAGCAACCCTTCCAGGGACTCCTACAATGAGCAGTTCTTC.

Worth noting for this clone: Other DNA sequences in the same sample also yield this CDR3. The chain recombines TRBV5-1 with TRBJ1-5; the D gene is possibly TRBD1 (5 bases). In germline, CDR1 is SGHRS, CDR2 YFSETQ. V lost 0 bases, J lost 9 bases, and 10 bases lay in between. This CDR3 contains 13 residues. The CDR3 DNA follows: TGCGCCAGCAGCTTGGAAGGGGATAGGCCCCAGCATTTT. Protein: CASSLEGDRPQHF. The full variable domain, its missing parts supplied by reference TRBV5-1 and TRBJ1-5, is KAGVTQTPRYLIKTRGQQVTLSCSPISGHRSVSWYQQTPGQGLQFLFEYFSETQRNKGNFPGRFSGRQFSNSRSEMNVSTLELGDSALYLCASSLEGDRPQHFGDGTRLSIL.

This chain connects TRBV6-6 to TRBJ1-1, with D tentatively TRBD1 (6 bases). CDR3 length equals 12 residues. Trimming shortened V by 7 bases and J by 8 bases, and 14 bases separated the two germline ends. Germline CDR1 is MNHNY and CDR2 is SVGAGI (reference sequence). The CDR3 loop reads CASTLDSGEAFF. In nucleotides, the CDR3 is TGTGCCAGCACCTTGGACAGTGGAGAAGCTTTCTTT.

This rearrangement joins TRBV27 to TRBJ2-7, with a weak D call TRBD1 (6 bases). Deletions cut 5 bases from V and 8 bases from J, with 16 bases between. Germline V gives CDR1 MNHEY, CDR2 SMNVEV (reference sequence). The CDR3 spans 13 residues. The CDR3 region has the DNA TGTGCCAGCAGTGCAGGACAGCCGGGACAGCAGTACTTC. It translates to CASSAGQPGQQYF.

As for this clone: This specimen includes other DNA sequences encoding the same CDR3. In DNA form, the CDR3 reads TGTGCCAGCAGCTTAGTGGCGGGTTCCTACGAGCAGTACTTC. It codes for CASSLVAGSYEQYF. The V call is TRBV11-2, the J call TRBJ2-7, with D maybe TRBD2 (5 bases). CDR1 and CDR2 from the germline V gene are SGHAT and FQNNGV. This CDR3 region has 14 residues. With 1 base removed from V and 1 base from J, the gap between germline ends came to 8 bases. Supplemented by reference TRBV11-2 and TRBJ2-7, the full variable domain reads EAGVAQSPRYKIIEKRQSVAFWCNPISGHATLYWYQQILGQGPKLLIQFQNNGVVDDSQLPKDRFSAERLKGVDSTLKIQPAKLEDSAVYLCASSLVAGSYEQYFGPGTRLTVT.

The chain links TRBV19 to TRBJ1-5; D is perhaps TRBD1 (5 bases). The germline V and J ends were trimmed by 3 bases and 6 bases, with 12 bases remaining between them. From germline, CDR1 is LNHDA and CDR2 SQIVND (reference sequence). CDR3 length equals 14 residues. The CDR3 region is CASSILAGGQPQHF. CDR3 sequence (DNA): TGTGCCAGTAGTATCCTGGCGGGGGGTCAGCCCCAGCATTTT.

This chain connects TRBV7-9 to TRBJ2-5; TRBD1 aligns across 9 bases. Germline CDR1 SEHNR, CDR2 FQNEAQ (reference sequence). There are 17 residues in the CDR3. The ends lost 4 bases at V and 0 bases at J; junction bases unmatched: 9. CDR3 residues: CASSSPGTGNYQETQYF. CDR3 bases: TGTGCCAGCAGCTCGCCCGGGACAGGGAATTACCAAGAGACCCAGTACTTC.

The gene calls are TRBV9 and TRBJ2-3, with 9 bases lining up with TRBD2. CDR1 SGDLS and CDR2 YYNGEE come from the germline V gene. J was trimmed by 2 bases and V by 4 bases; bases with no gene match: 5. This CDR3 is 15 amino acids long. CDR3 protein: CASSIGLAHTDTQYF. CDR3 nucleotides: TGTGCCAGCAGCATCGGACTAGCGCACACAGATACGCAGTATTTT.

The V gene is TRBV7-9, the J gene TRBJ1-2, with 9 bases lining up with TRBD1. The CDR3 has 14 amino acids. Unmatched junction bases numbered 5, after V lost 5 bases and J lost 4 bases. In germline, CDR1 is SEHNR, CDR2 FQNEAQ (reference sequence). The CDR3 is CASSPPDRGYGYTF. The CDR3 coding sequence is TGTGCCAGCAGCCCCCCGGACAGGGGCTATGGCTACACCTTC.

The CDR3: CASSMDRDQPQHF. The CDR3 DNA reads as TGTGCCAGTAGTATGGACCGAGATCAGCCCCAGCATTTT. The rearrangement joins TRBV19 to TRBJ1-5; D is unresolved. The CDR3 length is 13 residues. V lost 3 bases and J 5 bases, leaving 8 bases between the germline ends. Germline CDR1 LNHDA, CDR2 SQIVND (reference sequence).

V is TRBV9 and J is TRBJ2-3, with no clear D. The germline CDR1 and CDR2 sequences are SGDLS and YYNGEE. This CDR3 has 12 residues. V lost 3 bases and J lost 6, with 8 bases in between. In DNA, the CDR3 is TGTGCCAGCAGCGCTAGTATTGATACGCAGTATTTT. It yields the protein CASSASIDTQYF.

The CDR3 spells CASSETGLEQFF. The CDR3 DNA reads as TGTGCCAGCAGCGAGACCGGACTCGAGCAGTTCTTC. The chain employs TRBV11-2 and TRBJ2-1; possible D gene TRBD2, 5 bases. Between the trimmed V and J ends, which lost 5 bases and 10 bases, there was a span of 12 bases. Germline values: CDR1 SGHAT, CDR2 FQNNGV. The CDR3 totals 12 residues.

The chain couples TRBV4-1 to TRBJ1-4; TRBD1 is a possible D gene (5 bases). The CDR3 has 14 residues. V gave up 2 bases and J gave up 8 bases, with 12 bases separating them. The germline gives CDR1 MGHRA, CDR2 YSYEKL. DNA of the CDR3: TGCGCCAGCAGCCAACTCCAGGGACGGGAAAAACTGTTTTTT. Amino acid sequence: CASSQLQGREKLFF.

The chain has TRBV4-1 and TRBJ2-3, with TRBD2 identical over 14 bases. From germline, CDR1 is MGHRA and CDR2 YSYEKL. The CDR3 loop spans 17 amino acids. V dropped 3 bases and J dropped 0; count of bases not matched to a gene: 2. The chain's CDR3 is CASSQGLAGVSTDTQYF. In nucleotides, the CDR3 is TGCGCCAGCAGCCAGGGACTAGCGGGAGTGAGCACAGATACGCAGTATTTT.

This rearrangement joins TRBV5-4 to TRBJ2-7; 7 nucleotides agree with TRBD1. V dropped 2 bases and J dropped 2; count of bases not matched to a gene: 4. Germline V gene data show CDR1 as SGHNT and CDR2 as YYREEE (reference sequence). The CDR3 loop spans 14 amino acids. The CDR3 DNA follows: TGTGCCAGCAGCTTCCGACAGGGCGCCTACGAGCAGTACTTC. Translated: CASSFRQGAYEQYF.

The gene calls are TRBV27 and TRBJ2-3, with unresolved D. This CDR3 region has 14 residues. Trimming cost V 7 bases and J 2 bases, with 13 bases left between them. Germline loops: CDR1 MNHEY, CDR2 SMNVEV (reference sequence). The chain's CDR3 is CASNARGPTDTQYF. DNA for the CDR3: TGTGCCAGCAACGCCCGCGGACCCACAGATACGCAGTATTTT.

This chain connects TRBV7-9 to TRBJ2-1; D is perhaps TRBD1 or TRBD2 (5 bases each). Trimming removed 5 bases at V and 8 bases at J, with 22 bases between. The CDR3 length is 16 residues. From germline, CDR1 is SEHNR and CDR2 FQNEAQ (reference sequence). Here the CDR3 DNA reads TGTGCCAGCAGCCGAAATGGGGGACCCCAAGGCGATGAGCAGTTCTTC. It codes for CASSRNGGPQGDEQFF.

CDR3 nucleotide sequence: TGTGCCAGCAGTTTTAGCGGGAGTCGACCCTACGAGCAGTACTTC. Its translation: CASSFSGSRPYEQYF. The chain combines TRBV5-4 with TRBJ2-7; TRBD2 agrees at 9 bases. The CDR3 sequence is 15 residues long. J lost 2 bases, V lost 5 bases, and 8 bases had no gene match. From germline, CDR1 is SGHNT and CDR2 YYREEE (reference sequence).

The V gene is TRBV7-9, the J gene TRBJ1-1; 9 nucleotides match TRBD1. This CDR3 is built from 14 residues. The germline V gene has CDR1 SEHNR and CDR2 FQNEAQ (reference sequence). V shed 5 bases, J shed 4 bases, and the junction held 5 bases outside the gene matches. The CDR3 DNA sequence: TGTGCCAGCAGCCCTCGGGACAGGGCCACTGAAGCTTTCTTT. It is translated as CASSPRDRATEAFF.

The chain is built from TRBV11-3 and TRBJ2-3; perhaps TRBD2 as D (6 bases). The CDR3 runs to 18 residues. Germline V gene lookup returns CDR1 SGHNT and CDR2 YENEEA. V shed 4 bases and J shed 7 bases, with 27 bases lying between them. CDR3 region: CASSSSSLARGPQYTQYF. In nucleotides, the CDR3 is TGTGCCAGCAGCTCCTCCTCCCTGGCGCGGGGACCCCAGTATACGCAGTATTTT.

J is TRBJ2-1 and V is TRBV5-1; 14 bases match TRBD2. Trimming at V came to 2 bases and at J to 4 bases, leaving 5 bases not matched to a gene. The CDR3 length is 17 residues. Germline V gene data show CDR1 as SGHRS and CDR2 as YFSETQ. CDR3 loop: CASSFGTSGRPYNEQFF. The CDR3 DNA is TGCGCCAGCAGCTTCGGGACTAGCGGGAGACCTTACAATGAGCAGTTCTTC.

The genes are TRBV7-2 and TRBJ2-5, with D perhaps matching TRBD2 (5 bases). V lost 1 base, J lost 5 bases, and 8 bases lay in between. The CDR3 consists of 13 residues. CDR1 and CDR2 (germline): SGHTA, FQGNSA. This CDR3 is CASSLDGDETQYF. The DNA of the CDR3 is TGTGCCAGCAGCTTAGACGGGGATGAGACCCAGTACTTC.

The J gene is TRBJ1-1, the V gene TRBV11-3, with no clear D. Trimming pared 7 bases from V and 1 base from J, leaving 10 bases between. CDR1 and CDR2 from the germline V gene are SGHNT and YENEEA. This CDR3 has 13 residues. CDR3 nucleotides: TGTGCCAGCAAATGGACGGAGAACACTGAAGCTTTCTTT. Its translation: CASKWTENTEAFF.

The gene calls are TRBV5-4 and TRBJ2-2; 9 bases agree with TRBD2. From germline, CDR1 is SGHNT and CDR2 YYREEE (reference sequence). Trimming cost V 0 bases and J 7 bases; bases outside gene matches: 7. The CDR3 is 16 residues long. The CDR3 reads CASSLELAGYNGELFF. Here the CDR3 DNA reads TGTGCCAGCAGCTTGGAACTAGCGGGCTACAACGGGGAGCTGTTTTTT.